This TCR beta chain was obtained from a study of spatial heterogeneity in lung cancer. At the level of the study: Raw-read counts averaged over ten per unique TCR and UMI combination. Overall study findings and caveats: Counts that tracked tumor mutation counts were those of expanded intratumoral alpha and beta TCRs. Estimated TCR-seq coverage of tumor T cells was only about 7.4% for alpha chains. For beta chains, the corresponding estimate was 13% to 15%.

The germline V gene has CDR1 MNHNS and CDR2 SASEGT. V dropped 0 bases and J dropped 2; count of bases not matched to a gene: 4. The CDR3 spans 16 residues. The time point was: sample taken at primary tumor resection. One entry per CDR3 protein, called by TCRdb with MiXCR from the 5' RACE reads. Here the sample spans 4,500 to 6,500 distinct CDR3 sequences, around a quarter being singletons. This clonotype was seen many times. Its matching antigen is unknown. The TCR was taken from a male donor with early-stage non-small cell lung cancer. The chain carries TRBV6-1 and TRBJ2-3; TRBD2 matches 8 bases. The specimen was lung tumor tissue, collected at surgery. The CDR3 here is CASSEATGGPTDTQYF. The CDR3 bases are TGTGCCAGCAGTGAAGCAACGGGAGGGCCCACAGATACGCAGTATTTT.